The 4 T cell receptor beta chains below come from one sample, sequenced in a study of CD8 T cells in Susac syndrome. cDNA came from around 0.5 to 1 ug RNA primed by random hexamers. MiXCR was run by TCRdb on the immunoSEQ multiplex PCR reads, yielding one entry per CDR3 protein. This sample has roughly 300,000 distinct CDR3 sequences, with more than 75% found just once. The sample was CD8+ T cells from PBMCs. The source is a human donor with multiple sclerosis.

This chain connects TRBV7-9 to TRBJ2-3; D remains unclear. CDR1 SEHNR and CDR2 FQNEAQ come from the germline V gene (reference sequence). There are 12 residues in the CDR3. The V end lost 3 bases, the J end lost 4 bases, and 5 bases lay between the germline ends. CDR3 amino acids: CASSLLADTQYF. CDR3 in DNA: TGTGCCAGCAGCTTGCTGGCAGATACGCAGTATTTT. Looking up the rest from reference TRBV7-9 and TRBJ2-3 gives the full variable domain: DTGVSQNPRHKITKRGQNVTFRCDPISEHNRLYWYRQTLGQGPEFLTYFQNEAQLEKSRLLSDRFSAERPKGSFSTLEIQRTEQGDSAMYLCASSLLADTQYFGPGTRLTVL.

The rearrangement uses TRBV6-5 and TRBJ2-3; 12 bases are a match to TRBD2. This CDR3 contains 17 residues. J lost 2 bases, V lost 3 bases, and 6 bases had no gene match. CDR1 MNHEY and CDR2 SVGAGI come from the germline V gene. CDR3 in DNA: TGTGCCAGCAGTTATTCCGGGACTAGCGGGTTCACAGATACGCAGTATTTT. It translates to CASSYSGTSGFTDTQYF.

This clonotype was counted a single time. This chain links TRBV29-1 with TRBJ2-7; 7 nucleotides align to TRBD1. Germline assignment: CDR1 SQVTM and CDR2 ANQGSEA. J lost 6 bases, V lost 4 bases, and 6 bases had no gene match. This CDR3 has 12 residues. CDR3 in DNA: TGCAGCGTTGTGACAGGGTCTGGCGAGCAGTACTTC. Translating gives CSVVTGSGEQYF.

The J gene is TRBJ2-3, the V gene TRBV7-9, with D perhaps TRBD1 or TRBD2 (5 bases each). The CDR3 contains 16 residues. Trimming removed 7 bases from V and 4 bases from J, with 21 bases in between. Germline CDR1 reads SEHNR; CDR2 reads FQNEAQ (reference sequence). As DNA, the CDR3 is TGTGCCAGCACCTATCCACGGGGCCGAGGAGCAGATACGCAGTATTTT. It specifies CASTYPRGRGADTQYF.